A selection of T cell receptor beta chains follows, all from one sample in a study of OX40 agonist ivuxolimab in advanced cancers. Sequencing used immunoSEQ multiplex PCR; TCRdb keeps in-frame clones, though not all of them. The data contain tens of thousands of clones, over 90% of them singletons. The source material was CD4+ or CD8+ T cells sorted from blood, sampled in a trial of the OX40 agonist ivuxolimab. All receptors derive from an adult with an advanced solid tumor such as melanoma, head and neck, liver or kidney cancer. The CDR3 runs from the conserved cysteine through the conserved F or W. The D gene is left open where the match is weak. Rows may omit the clone size; those that give it use once, few, many or a size class.

cdr3_length clone_size j_call v_call d_call cdr3_nt cdr3_aa
12 NA TRBJ2-7 TRBV7-9 NA TGTGCCAGCAGCGACTGGACTAACGAGCAGTACTTC CASSDWTNEQYF
14 NA TRBJ2-7 TRBV7-2 NA TGTGCCAGCAGCTTAGGGCCGACCTCCTACGAGCAGTACTTC CASSLGPTSYEQYF
16 NA TRBJ2-3 TRBV7-2 TRBD1 TGTGCCAGCAGCCCTCCAGCAGGGGGCATTAGGGATACGCAGTATTTT CASSPPAGGIRDTQYF
15 NA TRBJ2-6 TRBV7-2 NA TGTGCCAGCAGCTTAGCTGGGTCTGGGGCCAACGTCCTGACTTTC CASSLAGSGANVLTF
14 NA TRBJ2-5 TRBV2 NA TGTGCCAGCAGTGGAGAAACGGATCAAGAGACCCAGTACTTC CASSGETDQETQYF
15 NA TRBJ1-1 TRBV9 NA TGTGCCAGCAGCGTAGTCGTTACGGGAAACACTGAAGCTTTCTTT CASSVVVTGNTEAFF
12 NA TRBJ1-5 TRBV28 NA TGTGCCAGCAGTTTTGTTGCTAAACCCCAGCATTTT CASSFVAKPQHF
19 NA TRBJ1-1 TRBV4-3 TRBD1 TGCGCCAGCAGCCAGGGTTCCGGGACAGGGGGCTTTGGGTACACTGAAGCTTTCTTT CASSQGSGTGGFGYTEAFF
16 once TRBJ1-5 TRBV28 TRBD1 TGTGCCAGCAGTTTGCGGACAGGGTTTGGGGGTCAGCCCCAGCATTTT CASSLRTGFGGQPQHF
12 NA TRBJ2-6 TRBV6-6 NA TGTGCCAGCAGCCGGATAACCAACGTCCTGACTTTC CASSRITNVLTF
15 NA TRBJ2-1 TRBV27 TRBD1 TGTGCCAGCAGAGATGACAGGGGACCCTACAATGAGCAGTTCTTC CASRDDRGPYNEQFF
14 NA TRBJ2-3 TRBV6-1 NA TGTGCCAGCAAACTACAGGGTAGCACAGATACGCAGTATTTT CASKLQGSTDTQYF
13 NA TRBJ2-6 TRBV5-6 NA TGTGCCAGCAACAGCTTTGGGGCCAACGTCCTGACTTTC CASNSFGANVLTF
15 NA TRBJ2-7 TRBV6-5 TRBD1 TGTGCCAGCAGTTACTCGGGGACAGGTCCTTACGAGCAGTACTTC CASSYSGTGPYEQYF
14 NA TRBJ2-3 TRBV19 TRBD2 TGTGCCAGTAGTAGTGCGGGGGGGCCGGGTACGCAGTATTTT CASSSAGGPGTQYF
15 NA TRBJ2-2 TRBV18 NA TGTGCCAGCTCAATAGCGGTTAAGAACACCGGGGAGCTGTTTTTT CASSIAVKNTGELFF
16 NA TRBJ1-3 TRBV19 NA TGTGCCAGTAGTATAGCTCGACGGATCTCTGGAAACACCATATATTTT CASSIARRISGNTIYF
15 NA TRBJ2-7 TRBV6-4 TRBD2 TGTGCCAGGAATACCGGGGGGGCAGTTAAGTACGAGCAGTACTTC CARNTGGAVKYEQYF
13 NA TRBJ2-7 TRBV18 NA TGTGCCAGCTCACCACCTAGCTTCCCCGAGCAGTACTTC CASSPPSFPEQYF
15 NA TRBJ1-2 TRBV6-5 TRBD1 TGTGCCAGCAGTTACGTGGGACAGGGCAATTCCGGCTACACCTTC CASSYVGQGNSGYTF
16 once TRBJ1-3 TRBV4-3 TRBD1 TGCGCCAGCAGCCACGGGAAGGGGGCGACAGGAAACACCATATATTTT CASSHGKGATGNTIYF
15 NA TRBJ1-6 TRBV9 TRBD1 TGTGCCAGCAGCACCGGACAGGGAGGTAATTCACCCCTCCACTTT CASSTGQGGNSPLHF
14 NA TRBJ2-7 TRBV7-8 NA TGTGCCAGCAGCTTAGGTTTTGCGGGCTACGAGCAGTACTTC CASSLGFAGYEQYF
13 NA TRBJ2-2 TRBV6-1 NA TGTGCCAGCAGCGGGACTGCAACTGGGGAGCTGTTTTTT CASSGTATGELFF
14 NA TRBJ1-5 TRBV27 NA TGTGCCAGCAGTTTTCAGGGGCAGGGTCAGCCCCAGCATTTT CASSFQGQGQPQHF
13 NA TRBJ2-1 TRBV29-1 TRBD2 TGCAGCGTGGGGGGACTAGCAGGCAATGAGCAGTTCTTC CSVGGLAGNEQFF
15 NA TRBJ1-4 TRBV13 TRBD1 TGTGCCAGCAGCCGGGACAGGGAACAGGGTGAAAAACTGTTTTTT CASSRDREQGEKLFF
14 NA TRBJ2-5 TRBV2 NA TGTGCCAGCAGTACACAACAGGCACAAGAGACCCAGTACTTC CASSTQQAQETQYF
14 NA TRBJ2-3 TRBV4-2 NA TGTGCCAGCAGACCCAGGGTGAGCACAGATACGCAGTATTTT CASRPRVSTDTQYF
13 NA TRBJ1-2 TRBV4-2 NA TGTGCCAGCAGCCAAGATGCGGGCTATGGCTACACCTTC CASSQDAGYGYTF
15 NA TRBJ2-1 TRBV11-2 NA TGTGCCAGCAGCCCTATTACACTCTCCTACAATGAGCAGTTCTTC CASSPITLSYNEQFF
16 NA TRBJ1-6 TRBV7-3 TRBD1 TGTGCCAGCAGCTTACAGGGGGGAATGTATAATTCACCCCTCCACTTT CASSLQGGMYNSPLHF
11 NA TRBJ1-4 TRBV20-1 NA TGCAGTGCTAGAATCGGGGAAAAACTGTTTTTT CSARIGEKLFF
15 NA TRBJ1-1 TRBV9 NA TGTGCCAGCAGCGGCGGACACCCCCTGTTGGCTGAAGCTTTCTTT CASSGGHPLLAEAFF
14 NA TRBJ2-7 TRBV15 TRBD2 TGTGCCACCAGCGGACTAGCGGGTTCCCACGAGCAGTACTTC CATSGLAGSHEQYF
15 NA TRBJ2-2 TRBV6-5 NA TGTGCCAGCAGCCGCGGGCTGACGAACACCGGGGAGCTGTTTTTT CASSRGLTNTGELFF
13 NA TRBJ1-1 TRBV10-1 NA TGCGCCAGCCAAGGACAGCCGAACACTGAAGCTTTCTTT CASQGQPNTEAFF
12 NA TRBJ2-5 TRBV7-9 NA TGTGCCAGCAGCTTAGAGGCAGGAGGGGGGTACTTC CASSLEAGGGYF
15 NA TRBJ1-4 TRBV5-1 NA TGCGCCAGCAGCTTGCGAGACGATCTCAATGAAAAACTGTTTTTT CASSLRDDLNEKLFF
11 NA TRBJ1-5 TRBV18 NA TGTGCCAGCTCACCCGGGGGGCCCCAGCATTTT CASSPGGPQHF
13 NA TRBJ2-5 TRBV7-8 NA TGTGCCAGCAGCCCGAGGGTGGGGGAGACCCAGTACTTC CASSPRVGETQYF
16 NA TRBJ1-6 TRBV2 NA TGTGCCAGCAGTGAAGGAGTGGACAGAAGGAAGTCACCCCTCCACTTT CASSEGVDRRKSPLHF
14 once TRBJ2-3 TRBV30 TRBD1 TGTGCCTGGAGTAAGGGACAGGGCACAGATACGCAGTATTTT CAWSKGQGTDTQYF
15 NA TRBJ2-5 TRBV7-2 NA TGTGCCAGCAGCTTCGCGACAGCTGCTTTGGAGACCCAGTACTTC CASSFATAALETQYF
14 NA TRBJ2-1 TRBV4-3 TRBD1 TGCGCCAGCAGCCCCGCCGCCAGGGGGAATGAGCAGTTCTTC CASSPAARGNEQFF
17 NA TRBJ2-6 TRBV5-1 NA TGCGCCAGCGCTCAACGAGGGACATTCTCTGGGGCCAACGTCCTGACTTTC CASAQRGTFSGANVLTF
12 NA TRBJ1-2 TRBV30 TRBD1 TGTGCCTTGCCCGGGACAGGGGGGGGCTACACCTTC CALPGTGGGYTF